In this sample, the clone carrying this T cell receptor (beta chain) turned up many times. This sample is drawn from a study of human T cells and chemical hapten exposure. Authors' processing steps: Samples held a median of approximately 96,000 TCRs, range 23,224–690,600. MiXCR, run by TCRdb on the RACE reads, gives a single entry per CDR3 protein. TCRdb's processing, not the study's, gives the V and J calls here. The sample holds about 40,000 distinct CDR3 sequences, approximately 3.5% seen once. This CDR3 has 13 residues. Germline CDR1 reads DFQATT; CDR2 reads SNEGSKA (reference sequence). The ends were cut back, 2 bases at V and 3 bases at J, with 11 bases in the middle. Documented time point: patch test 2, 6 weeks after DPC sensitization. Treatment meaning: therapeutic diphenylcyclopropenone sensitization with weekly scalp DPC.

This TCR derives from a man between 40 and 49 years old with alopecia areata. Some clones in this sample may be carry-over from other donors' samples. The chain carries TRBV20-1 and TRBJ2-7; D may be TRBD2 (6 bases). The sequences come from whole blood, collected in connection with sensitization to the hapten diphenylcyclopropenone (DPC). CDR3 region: CSARLSGGYEQYF. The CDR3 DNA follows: TGCAGTGCTAGACTTTCCGGGGGCTACGAGCAGTACTTC.